This T cell receptor (beta chain) derives from a study of blood T cell repertoires in COVID-19. Some clones are missing from TCRdb's copy, which holds only in-frame ones; the method was immunoSEQ multiplex PCR. The data contain 65,000 or so clones, roughly nine tenths of them singletons. The sequence derives from a man aged 55-75 years with acute or convalescent COVID-19. Specimen: peripheral blood.

In DNA form, the CDR3 reads TGTGCCAGCAGGGCCCGTGGGGGGGAAGGATATGGCTACACCTTC. It is translated as CASRARGGEGYGYTF. The chain is built from TRBV6-5 and TRBJ1-2, with D perhaps matching TRBD1 (5 bases). Trimming took 6 bases from V and 5 from J, leaving 19 bases between them. This CDR3 has 15 amino acids. The V gene's germline CDR1 is MNHEY and CDR2 SVGAGI.